This T cell receptor (beta chain) was identified in a study of spatial heterogeneity in lung cancer. Using its own MiXCR run on the 5' RACE reads, TCRdb lists one record per CDR3 protein. The data hold 35,000 to 55,000 distinct CDR3 sequences, with about 6.7% observed a single time. Time point here: sample taken at primary tumor resection. No cells were sorted before sequencing. The whole RNA sequenced was extracted from tumor, nontumor lung or frozen PBMC. In its sample, this clonotype was seen many times. The germline V gene has CDR1 MNHNY and CDR2 SVGAGI (reference sequence). The CDR3 sequence is 15 residues long. The V segment lost 1 base and the J segment 1 base; nucleotides outside the gene matches: 2.

The sequences come from PBMCs, collected at surgery. The rearrangement uses TRBV6-6 and TRBJ2-3; TRBD1 agrees at 7 bases. The origin of this receptor is a female donor with early-stage non-small cell lung cancer. The CDR3 is CASSYFGQGTDTQYF. DNA for the CDR3: TGTGCCAGCAGTTACTTCGGACAGGGCACAGATACGCAGTATTTT.